Below are 19 T cell receptor beta chains sequenced from a single sample in a study of cytomegalovirus exposure and HLA in healthy donors. The PCR employed 60 Vbeta primers together with 13 Jbeta primers. Repertoires were generated with immunoSEQ multiplex PCR, while TCRdb's copy carries only in-frame clones and drops some. The table has under 200,000 clones, 86% seen once. Material for sequencing was PBMCs. The receptors were sampled from a woman in her thirties in good health and CMV-seronegative.

The CDR3 DNA sequence: TGTGCCAGCAGCAAAGGTAGACCTGGCGGGCACGACACAGATACGCAGTATTTT. Translated, it gives CASSKGRPGGHDTDTQYF. The V gene is TRBV21-1, the J gene TRBJ2-3; the table's D call, TRBD2, has no DNA check behind it. TRBV21-1 corresponds to a pseudogene. There are 18 residues in the CDR3.

The rearrangement links TRBV14 to TRBJ2-1, with 14 bases that match TRBD2. The CDR3 contains 17 residues. Per the germline V gene, CDR1 is SGHDN and CDR2 is FVKESK. Germline trimming cut 2 bases from V and 9 bases from J; bases unmatched to any gene: 9. CDR3 DNA sequence: TGTGCCAGCAGCCAATGGGGACTAGCGGGAGTAGGCAGTGAGCAGTTCTTC. It is translated as CASSQWGLAGVGSEQFF. The full variable domain, its missing parts supplied by reference TRBV14 and TRBJ2-1, is EAGVTQFPSHSVIEKGQTVTLRCDPISGHDNLYWYRRVMGKEIKFLLHFVKESKQDESGMPNNRFLAERTGGTYSTLKVQPAELEDSGVYFCASSQWGLAGVGSEQFFGPGTRLTVL.

The V and J genes are TRBV27 and TRBJ2-1; maybe TRBD1 (6 bases). This CDR3 spans 12 amino acids. Trimming took 5 bases from V and 7 from J, leaving 9 bases between them. The germline CDR1 and CDR2 sequences are MNHEY and SMNVEV (reference sequence). The CDR3 is CASSMGQNEQFF. The CDR3 DNA reads TGTGCCAGCAGTATGGGACAAAATGAGCAGTTCTTC.

The chain joins TRBV9 to TRBJ1-2; 9 nucleotides agree with TRBD1. The germline gives CDR1 SGDLS, CDR2 YYNGEE. The CDR3 totals 14 residues. J was trimmed by 6 bases and V by 4 bases; bases with no gene match: 7. The CDR3 loop reads CASSLQGQGHGYTF. The CDR3 DNA reads TGTGCCAGCAGCTTACAGGGACAGGGTCATGGCTACACCTTC.

This chain connects TRBV7-8 to TRBJ1-4; D perhaps matches TRBD1 (6 bases). V lost 5 bases and J lost 11, with 30 bases in between. The CDR3 is 18 amino acids. The germline V gene encodes CDR1 SGHVS and CDR2 FQNEAQ. For the CDR3, the DNA is TGTGCCAGCAGCCTTGATCCTTCATTGGACAGTGGAGTTGGGAAACTGTTTTTT. This translates into CASSLDPSLDSGVGKLFF.

The V and J genes are TRBV9 and TRBJ2-5, with 9 bases fitting TRBD2. With 4 bases clipped from V and 5 bases from J, the junction kept 12 bases outside the gene matches. Germline values: CDR1 SGDLS, CDR2 YYNGEE. The CDR3 covers 16 residues. The CDR3 spells CASSSGGLAGTETQYF. The CDR3 DNA sequence: TGTGCCAGCAGCTCTGGAGGGCTAGCGGGGACTGAGACCCAGTACTTC.

CDR3 coding DNA: TGTGCCAGCAGTCCGACAGGGTCCAGGGTCACAGATACGCAGTATTTT. Translating gives CASSPTGSRVTDTQYF. The gene calls are TRBV2 and TRBJ2-3; 7 bases are a match to TRBD1. This CDR3 spans 16 amino acids. The germline V gene encodes CDR1 SNHLY and CDR2 FYNNEI. Trimming at V came to 5 bases and at J to 2 bases, leaving 10 bases not matched to a gene.

The genes are TRBV2 and TRBJ2-7; 10 bases match TRBD1. The ends lost 2 bases at V and 2 bases at J; junction bases unmatched: 3. The CDR3 runs to 15 residues. Germline V gene sequence: CDR1 SNHLY, CDR2 FYNNEI. The CDR3 DNA reads TGTGCCAGCAGTGAACGGGACAGGGGAACCTACGAGCAGTACTTC. Amino acids: CASSERDRGTYEQYF.

The chain has TRBV11-3 and TRBJ2-2; TRBD2 matches 8 bases. Germline V gives CDR1 SGHNT, CDR2 YENEEA. After removal of 5 bases from V and 1 base from J, the junction contained 6 bases not matched to a gene. The CDR3 totals 16 residues. CDR3 sequence reads: CASSPGLAENTGELFF. The CDR3 DNA follows: TGTGCCAGCAGCCCTGGACTAGCAGAGAACACCGGGGAGCTGTTTTTT.

The chain combines TRBV7-9 with TRBJ2-3; no reliable D call. The CDR3 consists of 12 residues. The germline V gene has CDR1 SEHNR and CDR2 FQNEAQ (reference sequence). V dropped 6 bases and J dropped 5 bases, with 9 bases sitting between them. The DNA of the CDR3 is TGTGCCAGCAGTCGGTTCGGAGATACGCAGTATTTT. This sequence encodes CASSRFGDTQYF.

The chain carries TRBV4-1 and TRBJ1-6, with unresolved D. Germline CDR1 is MGHRA and CDR2 is YSYEKL. Trimming removed 1 base from V and 6 bases from J, with 16 bases in between. This CDR3 has 17 amino acids. The CDR3 reads CASSQVPEGFFNSPLHF. CDR3 DNA: TGCGCCAGCAGCCAAGTCCCTGAGGGTTTCTTTAATTCACCCCTCCACTTT.

The V call is TRBV5-1, the J call TRBJ2-2; possible D gene TRBD1, 5 bases. This CDR3 spans 18 amino acids. Germline loops: CDR1 SGHRS, CDR2 YFSETQ. V was clipped by 1 base and J by 3 bases, with 19 bases between them. In DNA, the CDR3 is TGCGCCAGCAGCTTGACCAAATTCAGGGAACTGTACACCGGGGAGCTGTTTTTT. The encoded protein is CASSLTKFRELYTGELFF.

This CDR3 is CASSSLPGTGIYNEQFF. CDR3 nucleotides: TGCGCCAGCAGCTCACTCCCCGGGACAGGGATCTACAATGAGCAGTTCTTC. V gene TRBV4-1 combines with J gene TRBJ2-1; TRBD1 matches 9 bases. The CDR3 totals 17 residues. Losses at the gene ends were 5 bases for V and 3 bases for J; bases not matched to a gene: 11. The germline gives CDR1 MGHRA, CDR2 YSYEKL.

The chain has TRBV29-1 and TRBJ1-1; D may be TRBD1 (6 bases). V was trimmed by 4 bases and J by 3 bases, leaving 9 bases between them. Germline CDR1 SQVTM, CDR2 ANQGSEA. This CDR3 region has 12 residues. In nucleotides, the CDR3 is TGCAGCGTTGGGGAGGGGGACACTGAAGCTTTCTTT. This gives the protein CSVGEGDTEAFF.

V usage is TRBV27 and J usage is TRBJ1-5, with D hard to call. Trimming took off 1 base at V and 7 bases at J, with 11 bases between the two ends. In germline, CDR1 is MNHEY, CDR2 SMNVEV (reference sequence). This CDR3 is built from 14 residues. The CDR3, as DNA: TGTGCCAGCAGTTTATATGGTGGGGAGCAGCCCCAGCATTTT. Translation: CASSLYGGEQPQHF.

The V and J genes are TRBV5-1 and TRBJ1-2; possible D gene TRBD1, 5 bases. Trimming cost V 0 bases and J 6 bases, with 12 bases left between them. The CDR3 contains 14 residues. Germline V gene data show CDR1 as SGHRS and CDR2 as YFSETQ. CDR3 sequence reads: CASSLGGAGHGYTF. CDR3 nucleotides: TGCGCCAGCAGCTTGGGAGGCGCGGGGCATGGCTACACCTTC.

The rearrangement joins TRBV28 to TRBJ2-5; D might be TRBD1 (6 bases). V lost 6 bases and J 0 bases, leaving 11 bases between the germline ends. Germline lookup yields CDR1 MDHEN and CDR2 SYDVKM. The length of the CDR3 is 14 residues. The CDR3 DNA sequence: TGTGCCAGCAGAGGGGGAACAGACCAAGAGACCCAGTACTTC. This encodes CASRGGTDQETQYF.

The chain uses TRBV5-4 and TRBJ2-7, with TRBD2 matching over 7 bases. The J segment lost 2 bases and the V segment lost 2 bases, leaving 19 bases of the junction unmatched. The V gene's germline CDR1 is SGHNT and CDR2 YYREEE (reference sequence). This CDR3 is 19 amino acids long. The CDR3 DNA sequence: TGTGCCAGCAGCTTCGGTCGGGCTAGCGGCCCCCAGGGTACCTACGAGCAGTACTTC. Protein sequence: CASSFGRASGPQGTYEQYF.

This chain connects TRBV27 to TRBJ2-3; 8 bases agree with TRBD1. Germline CDR1 reads MNHEY; CDR2 reads SMNVEV (reference sequence). Germline trimming cut 4 bases from V and 2 bases from J; bases unmatched to any gene: 11. This CDR3 comprises 17 residues. The CDR3: CASSSNPGGGNTDTQYF. CDR3 coding DNA: TGTGCCAGCAGTTCAAACCCAGGGGGCGGAAACACAGATACGCAGTATTTT.